This T cell receptor beta chain was found in a study of PD-1 blockade in classical Hodgkin lymphoma. Across the whole study: The study gave patients nivolumab 3 mg/kg intravenously every 2 weeks.

Germline loops: CDR1 SNHLY, CDR2 FYNNEI. The CDR3 spans 15 residues. With 6 bases clipped from V and 5 bases from J, the junction kept 11 bases outside the gene matches. About this clone itself: Its target is not known.

Each patient experienced a relapse that followed autologous stem cell transplantation, and brentuximab vedotin exposure varied. Study-level findings and limits: The CD4+ diversity rise by C4D1 was clearest in complete responders.

Some clones are missing from TCRdb's copy, which holds only in-frame ones; the method was immunoSEQ multiplex PCR. The sample carries approximately 25,000 clones, roughly three quarters recorded once. V gene TRBV2 combines with J gene TRBJ2-3; 7 nucleotides line up with TRBD2. The sample here was peripheral blood mononuclear cells (PBMCs), taken at baseline. This receptor was identified in a human donor with classical Hodgkin lymphoma. CDR3 DNA: TGTGCCAGCAGGGCGGGGTTGGGGGAGGGAGATACGCAGTATTTT. It encodes CASRAGLGEGDTQYF. Drawing the rest from reference TRBV2 and TRBJ2-3, the complete variable domain is EPEVTQTPSHQVTQMGQEVILRCVPISNHLYFYWYRQILGQKVEFLVSFYNNEISEKSEIFDDQFSVERPDGSNFTLKIRSTKLEDSAMYFCASRAGLGEGDTQYFGPGTRLTVL.